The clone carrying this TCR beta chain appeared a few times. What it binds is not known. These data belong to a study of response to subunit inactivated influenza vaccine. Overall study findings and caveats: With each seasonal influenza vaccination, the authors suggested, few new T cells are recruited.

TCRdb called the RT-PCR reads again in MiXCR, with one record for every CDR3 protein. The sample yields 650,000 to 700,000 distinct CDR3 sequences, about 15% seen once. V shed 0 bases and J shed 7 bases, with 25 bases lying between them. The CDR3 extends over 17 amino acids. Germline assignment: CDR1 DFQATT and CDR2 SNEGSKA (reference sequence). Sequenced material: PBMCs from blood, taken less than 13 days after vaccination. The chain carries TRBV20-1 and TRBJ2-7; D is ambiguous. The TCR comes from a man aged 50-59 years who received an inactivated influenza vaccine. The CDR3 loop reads CSARDLLSPRRDLEQYF. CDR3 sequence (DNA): TGCAGTGCTAGAGATCTTTTGAGCCCCCGCCGAGACCTGGAGCAGTACTTC.